The following is a TCR beta chain sequence with its context. V was cut by 1 base and J by 5 bases, with 6 bases left in between. The CDR3 length is 13 residues. Germline assignment: CDR1 MNHNS and CDR2 SASEGT. As handled by the study authors: Amplification from reference gene primers served as the basis for estimated nucleated cell counts. Here immunoSEQ multiplex PCR was the method, and the copy in TCRdb shows in-frame clones only, minus some. That table supplies the V and J calls and clone size; D and trimming were determined from the DNA. The data hold roughly 200,000 clones, with roughly 79% observed a single time. Seattle-derived patients entered the study during active infection and were followed longitudinally. This entry is derived from a study of blood T cell repertoires in COVID-19. As for the study in general: Acute and convalescent COVID-19 specimens originated in the United States, Italy and Spain. T cells, B-cell-depleted T cells, or PBMCs supplied cDNA or gDNA.

Sample: peripheral blood. The receptor's source is a woman in her forties with COVID-19, enrolled during active disease. V and J are TRBV6-1 and TRBJ2-1; a weak D match, TRBD1 (5 bases). Here the CDR3 DNA reads TGTGCCAGCAGTGAAGGACAGCACAATGAGCAGTTCTTC. This codes for CASSEGQHNEQFF.